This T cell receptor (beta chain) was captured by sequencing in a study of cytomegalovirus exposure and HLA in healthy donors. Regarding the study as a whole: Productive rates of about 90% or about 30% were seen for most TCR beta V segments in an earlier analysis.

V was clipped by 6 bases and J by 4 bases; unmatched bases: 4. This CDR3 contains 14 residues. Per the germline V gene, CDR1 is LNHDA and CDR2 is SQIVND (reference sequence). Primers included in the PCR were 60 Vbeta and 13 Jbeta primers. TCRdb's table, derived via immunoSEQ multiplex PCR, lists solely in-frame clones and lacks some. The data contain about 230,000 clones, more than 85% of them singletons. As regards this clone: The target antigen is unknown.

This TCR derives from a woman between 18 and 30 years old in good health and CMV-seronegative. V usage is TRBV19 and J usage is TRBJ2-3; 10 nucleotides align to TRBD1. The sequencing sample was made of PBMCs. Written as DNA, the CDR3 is TGTGCCAGTAGACTGACAGGGGGCGCAGATACGCAGTATTTT. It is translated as CASRLTGGADTQYF.